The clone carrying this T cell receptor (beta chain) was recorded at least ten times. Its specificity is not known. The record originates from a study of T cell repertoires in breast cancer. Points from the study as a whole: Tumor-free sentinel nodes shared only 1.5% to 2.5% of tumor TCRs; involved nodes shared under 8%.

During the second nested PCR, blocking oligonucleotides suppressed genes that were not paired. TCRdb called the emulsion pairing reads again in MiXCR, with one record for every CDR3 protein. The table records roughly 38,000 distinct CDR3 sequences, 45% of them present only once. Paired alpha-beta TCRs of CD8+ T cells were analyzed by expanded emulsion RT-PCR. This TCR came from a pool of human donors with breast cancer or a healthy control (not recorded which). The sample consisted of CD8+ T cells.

The DNA of the CDR3 is TGTGCCAGCAGTTCCCGGGGGACAGGGGCCTACGAGCAGTACTTC. It is translated as CASSSRGTGAYEQYF. The chain links TRBV6-2 or TRBV6-3 to TRBJ2-7, with 10 nucleotides matching TRBD1. The CDR3 runs 15 residues. Per germline, CDR1 MNHEY and CDR2 SVGEGT. J was trimmed by 2 bases and V by 4 bases; bases with no gene match: 5.